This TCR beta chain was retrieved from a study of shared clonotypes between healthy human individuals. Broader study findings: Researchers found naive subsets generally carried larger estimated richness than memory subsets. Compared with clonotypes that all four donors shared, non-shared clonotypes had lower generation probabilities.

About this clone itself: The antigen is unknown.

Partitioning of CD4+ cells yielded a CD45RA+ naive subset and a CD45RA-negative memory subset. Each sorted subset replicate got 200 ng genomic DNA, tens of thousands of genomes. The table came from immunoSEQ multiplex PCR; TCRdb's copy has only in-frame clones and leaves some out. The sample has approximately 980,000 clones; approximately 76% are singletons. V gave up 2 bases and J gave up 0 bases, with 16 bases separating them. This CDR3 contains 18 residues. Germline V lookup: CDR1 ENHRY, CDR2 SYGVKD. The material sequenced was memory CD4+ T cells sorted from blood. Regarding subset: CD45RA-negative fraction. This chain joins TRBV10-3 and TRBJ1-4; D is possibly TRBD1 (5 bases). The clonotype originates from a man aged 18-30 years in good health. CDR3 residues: CAISEAYGGESTNEKLFF. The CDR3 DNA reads TGTGCCATCAGTGAGGCGTATGGAGGGGAGTCAACTAATGAAAAACTGTTTTTT.